The rows below give T cell receptor beta chains drawn from one sample of a study of cytomegalovirus exposure and HLA in healthy donors. TCRdb's table, derived via immunoSEQ multiplex PCR, lists solely in-frame clones and lacks some. The top ten clones hold about 0.8% of a sample with some 90,000 clones, 96% of them seen once. Sequenced input: PBMCs. These receptors were obtained from a man younger than 35 in good health and CMV-seronegative. CDR3s leave out the opening cysteine and the closing phenylalanine or tryptophan.

cdr3_length: 11; v_call: TRBV5-6; cdr3_aa: ASSLDRGPEAF
cdr3_length: 14; v_call: TRBV27; cdr3_aa: ASSGVGVGGQETQY
cdr3_length: 14; v_call: TRBV7-9; cdr3_aa: ASSDVAGSSYNEQF
cdr3_length: 12; v_call: TRBV5-4; cdr3_aa: ASSLDYNQETQY
cdr3_length: 11; v_call: TRBV30; cdr3_aa: AWRGEDETEAF
cdr3_length: 13; v_call: TRBV5-1; cdr3_aa: ASSLVGTGESEQY
cdr3_length: 12; v_call: TRBV6-6; cdr3_aa: ASTVGGVYNEQF
cdr3_length: 11; v_call: TRBV18; cdr3_aa: ASSPPGQETQY
cdr3_length: 18; v_call: TRBV4-1; cdr3_aa: ASSQAPPGQGFAANTEAF
cdr3_length: 13; v_call: TRBV4-2; cdr3_aa: ASSQGGSNQETQY
cdr3_length: 11; v_call: TRBV29-1; cdr3_aa: SGRRGVATEAF
cdr3_length: 18; v_call: TRBV5-1; cdr3_aa: ASSPRRSVGTSGFTDTQY
cdr3_length: 11; v_call: TRBV7-8; cdr3_aa: ASSQGQGGTQY
cdr3_length: 12; v_call: TRBV9; cdr3_aa: ASSAGLAEETQY
cdr3_length: 11; v_call: TRBV4-3; cdr3_aa: ASSEGTATEAF
cdr3_length: 13; v_call: TRBV6-6; cdr3_aa: ASSMGLGNTGELF
cdr3_length: 14; v_call: TRBV6-1; cdr3_aa: ASSERGQGGRQPQH
cdr3_length: 15; v_call: TRBV25-1; cdr3_aa: ASSEWPRMGDTETQY
cdr3_length: 10; v_call: TRBV5-1; cdr3_aa: ASSPDRDTQY
cdr3_length: 9; v_call: TRBV21-1; cdr3_aa: ARGQTDEQF
cdr3_length: 12; v_call: TRBV2; cdr3_aa: ASSKRDRASEQY
cdr3_length: 14; v_call: TRBV28; cdr3_aa: ASSSTAGGPRHTQY
cdr3_length: 10; v_call: TRBV7-2; cdr3_aa: ASSLGTDTQY
cdr3_length: 13; v_call: TRBV28; cdr3_aa: ASSPGLVVPGELF
cdr3_length: 11; v_call: TRBV9; cdr3_aa: ASSRGSDQPQH
cdr3_length: 14; v_call: TRBV15; cdr3_aa: ATSRDMTDGYTEAF
cdr3_length: 12; v_call: TRBV5-4; cdr3_aa: ASSLGAGGNTIY
cdr3_length: 15; v_call: TRBV14; cdr3_aa: ASSQIFGGQNTGELF
cdr3_length: 16; v_call: TRBV2; cdr3_aa: ASSEARRASGINGELF
cdr3_length: 12; v_call: TRBV25-1; cdr3_aa: ASSGGQTNQPQH
cdr3_length: 14; v_call: TRBV27; cdr3_aa: ASSFTSGSSYNEQF
cdr3_length: 15; v_call: TRBV5-1; cdr3_aa: ASSLLGDRISYNEQF
cdr3_length: 12; v_call: TRBV15; cdr3_aa: ATSLGGLNQPQH
cdr3_length: 13; v_call: TRBV6-6; cdr3_aa: ASSNQGTQNTEAF
cdr3_length: 13; v_call: TRBV5-1; cdr3_aa: ASSPGDRSTDTQY
cdr3_length: 10; v_call: TRBV30; cdr3_aa: AWGQPNQPQH
cdr3_length: 12; v_call: TRBV9; cdr3_aa: ASSVTGSLETQY
cdr3_length: 13; v_call: TRBV6-8; cdr3_aa: ASSYSKRVADTQY
cdr3_length: 11; v_call: TRBV7-7; cdr3_aa: ASSFSGRDEQY
cdr3_length: 13; v_call: TRBV7-2; cdr3_aa: ASSLYRGGAQGYT
cdr3_length: 13; v_call: TRBV5-1; cdr3_aa: ASSLGGERTDTQY
cdr3_length: 13; v_call: TRBV2; cdr3_aa: ASSPTSGSFNEQF
cdr3_length: 13; v_call: TRBV27; cdr3_aa: ASSLYQGRDQPQH
cdr3_length: 11; v_call: TRBV6-6; cdr3_aa: AAEAVKGQPQH
cdr3_length: 12; v_call: TRBV25-1; cdr3_aa: ASSLYREGTEAF
cdr3_length: 16; v_call: TRBV9; cdr3_aa: ASSVVDRESGAGNTIY
cdr3_length: 12; v_call: TRBV19; cdr3_aa: ASYRRGSNQPQH
cdr3_length: 12; v_call: TRBV4-3; cdr3_aa: ASSQDKQNQPQH
cdr3_length: 12; v_call: TRBV10-3; cdr3_aa: AIRQGALGETQY
cdr3_length: 15; v_call: TRBV2; cdr3_aa: ASRRGTSGSRSYEQY
cdr3_length: 16; v_call: TRBV6-1; cdr3_aa: ASRELPGDSYSNQPQH
cdr3_length: 16; v_call: TRBV2; cdr3_aa: ASISGFRGRAISGELF
cdr3_length: 13; v_call: TRBV27; cdr3_aa: ASGVAGGISYEQY
cdr3_length: 13; v_call: TRBV7-6; cdr3_aa: ASSVRLAGGNEQF
cdr3_length: 13; v_call: TRBV9; cdr3_aa: ASSNRPGGDYGYT
cdr3_length: 14; v_call: TRBV9; cdr3_aa: ASSVTPLSGRGELF